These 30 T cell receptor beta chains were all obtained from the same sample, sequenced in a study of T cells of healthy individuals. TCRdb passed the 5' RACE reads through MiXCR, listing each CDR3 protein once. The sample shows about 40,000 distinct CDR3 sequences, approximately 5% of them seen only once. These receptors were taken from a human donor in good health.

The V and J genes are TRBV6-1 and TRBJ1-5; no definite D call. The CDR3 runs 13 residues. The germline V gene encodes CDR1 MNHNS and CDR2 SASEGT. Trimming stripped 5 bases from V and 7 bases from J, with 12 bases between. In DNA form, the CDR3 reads TGTGCCAGCAGTCCCATGGGGAGCCAGCCCCAGCATTTT. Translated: CASSPMGSQPQHF.

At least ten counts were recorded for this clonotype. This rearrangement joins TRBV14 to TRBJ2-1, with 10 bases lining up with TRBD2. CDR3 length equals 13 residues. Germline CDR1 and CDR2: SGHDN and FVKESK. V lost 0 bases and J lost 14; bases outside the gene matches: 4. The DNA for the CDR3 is TGTGCCAGCAGCCAAGACCTAGCGGGAGTTAAGTTCTTC. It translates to CASSQDLAGVKFF.

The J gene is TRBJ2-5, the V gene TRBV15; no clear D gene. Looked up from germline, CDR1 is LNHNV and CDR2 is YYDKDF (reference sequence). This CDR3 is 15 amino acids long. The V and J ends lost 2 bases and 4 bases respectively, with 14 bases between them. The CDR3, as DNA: TGTGCCACCAGCAGAAAGAGGACCTTGGGAGAGACCCAGTACTTC. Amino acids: CATSRKRTLGETQYF.

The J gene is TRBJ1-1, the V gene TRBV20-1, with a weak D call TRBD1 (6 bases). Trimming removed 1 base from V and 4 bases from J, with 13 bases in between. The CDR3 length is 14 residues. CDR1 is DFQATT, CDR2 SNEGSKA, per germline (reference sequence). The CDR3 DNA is TGCAGTGCTAGAGCCCACAGGGTAGTCACTGAAGCTTTCTTT. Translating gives CSARAHRVVTEAFF.

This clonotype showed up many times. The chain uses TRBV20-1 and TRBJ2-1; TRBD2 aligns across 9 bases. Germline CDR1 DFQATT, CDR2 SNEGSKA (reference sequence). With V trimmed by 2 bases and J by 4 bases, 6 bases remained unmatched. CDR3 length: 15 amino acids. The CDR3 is CSARSLAGEYNEQFF. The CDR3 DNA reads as TGCAGTGCTAGATCTTTAGCGGGGGAATACAATGAGCAGTTCTTC.

The CDR3 region is CASSFFRGASGDTQYF. As DNA, the CDR3 is TGTGCCAGCAGCTTTTTTCGGGGGGCATCAGGCGATACGCAGTATTTT. The chain is built from TRBV13 and TRBJ2-3; D possibly corresponds to TRBD2 (7 bases). Germline V gene lookup returns CDR1 PRHDT and CDR2 FYEKMQ (reference sequence). This CDR3 spans 16 amino acids. V was clipped by 3 bases and J by 6 bases, with 19 bases between them.

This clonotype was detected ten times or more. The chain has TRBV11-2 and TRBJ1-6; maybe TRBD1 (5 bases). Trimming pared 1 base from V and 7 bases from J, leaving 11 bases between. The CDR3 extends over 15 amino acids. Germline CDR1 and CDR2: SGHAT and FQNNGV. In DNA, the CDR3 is TGTGCCAGCAGCTTAGCGGGGCAGGAAAATTCACCCCTCCACTTT. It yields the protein CASSLAGQENSPLHF.

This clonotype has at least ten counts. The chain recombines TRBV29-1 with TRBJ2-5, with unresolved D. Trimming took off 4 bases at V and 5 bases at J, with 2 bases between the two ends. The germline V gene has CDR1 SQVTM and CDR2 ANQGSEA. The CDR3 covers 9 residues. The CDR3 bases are TGCAGCGTTGGTGAGACCCAGTACTTC. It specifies CSVGETQYF.

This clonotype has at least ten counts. CDR3 amino acids: CASSLPGQIYGYTF. The CDR3 nucleotides are TGTGCCAGCAGCCTACCGGGACAGATCTATGGCTACACCTTC. V is TRBV3-1 and J is TRBJ1-2; 7 nucleotides line up with TRBD1. Germline CDR1 LGHDT, CDR2 YNNKEL (reference sequence). The CDR3 contains 14 residues. With V trimmed by 4 bases and J by 4 bases, 6 bases remained unmatched. The whole variable domain, filled in from reference TRBV3-1 and TRBJ1-2, reads DTAVSQTPKYLVTQMGNDKSIKCEQNLGHDTMYWYKQDSKKFLKIMFSYNNKELIINETVPNRFSPKSPDKAHLNLHINSLELGDSAVYFCASSLPGQIYGYTFGSGTRLTVV.

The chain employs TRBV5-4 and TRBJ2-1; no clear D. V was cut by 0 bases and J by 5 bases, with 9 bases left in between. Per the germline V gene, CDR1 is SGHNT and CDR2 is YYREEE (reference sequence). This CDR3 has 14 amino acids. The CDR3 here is CASSLGPRNNEQFF. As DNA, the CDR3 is TGTGCCAGCAGCTTGGGCCCAAGGAACAATGAGCAGTTCTTC.

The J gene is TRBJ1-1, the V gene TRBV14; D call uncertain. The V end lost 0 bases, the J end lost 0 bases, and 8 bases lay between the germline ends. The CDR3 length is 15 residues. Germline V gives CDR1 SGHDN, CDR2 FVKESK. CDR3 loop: CASSQDVGMNTEAFF. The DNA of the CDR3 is TGTGCCAGCAGCCAAGACGTAGGGATGAACACTGAAGCTTTCTTT.

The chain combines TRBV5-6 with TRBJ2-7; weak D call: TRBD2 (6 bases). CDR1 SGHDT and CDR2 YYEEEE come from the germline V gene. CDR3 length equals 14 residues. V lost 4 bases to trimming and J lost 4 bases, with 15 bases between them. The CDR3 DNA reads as TGTGCCAGCAGCCTGGGAGGCCCTCCTTACGAGCAGTACTTC. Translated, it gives CASSLGGPPYEQYF. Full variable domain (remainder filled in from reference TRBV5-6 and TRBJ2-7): DAGVTQSPTHLIKTRGQQVTLRCSPKSGHDTVSWYQQALGQGPQFIFQYYEEEERQRGNFPDRFSGHQFPNYSSELNVNALLLGDSALYLCASSLGGPPYEQYFGPGTRLTVT.

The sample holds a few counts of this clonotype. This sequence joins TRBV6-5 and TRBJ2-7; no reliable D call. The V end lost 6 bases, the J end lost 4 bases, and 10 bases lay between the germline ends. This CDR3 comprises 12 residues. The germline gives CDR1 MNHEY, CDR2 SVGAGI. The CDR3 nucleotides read TGTGCCAGCAGCTTTGACGGGTACGAGCAGTACTTC. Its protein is CASSFDGYEQYF.

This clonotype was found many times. This chain's CDR3 is CASSPQTGDYEQYF. The CDR3, as DNA: TGTGCCAGCAGCCCTCAGACAGGAGACTACGAGCAGTACTTC. The chain links TRBV7-2 to TRBJ2-7, with D perhaps TRBD1 (6 bases). The CDR3 has 14 residues. Per germline, CDR1 SGHTA and CDR2 FQGNSA. The germline V and J ends were trimmed by 5 bases and 3 bases, with 14 bases remaining between them.

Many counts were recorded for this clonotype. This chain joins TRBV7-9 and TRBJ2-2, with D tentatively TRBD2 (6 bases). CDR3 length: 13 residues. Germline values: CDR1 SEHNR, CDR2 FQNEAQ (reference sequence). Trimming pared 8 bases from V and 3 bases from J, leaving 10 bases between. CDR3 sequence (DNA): TGTGCCAGCGGAGGGACCGACACCGGGGAGCTGTTTTTT. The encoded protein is CASGGTDTGELFF.

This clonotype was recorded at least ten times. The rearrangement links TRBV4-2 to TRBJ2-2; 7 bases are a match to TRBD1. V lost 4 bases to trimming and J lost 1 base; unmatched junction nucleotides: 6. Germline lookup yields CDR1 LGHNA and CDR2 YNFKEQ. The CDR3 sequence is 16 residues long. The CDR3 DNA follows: TGTGCCAGCAGCCCCTTAACAGGGGTGAACACCGGGGAGCTGTTTTTT. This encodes CASSPLTGVNTGELFF.

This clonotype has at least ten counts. Here the CDR3 reads CAISPGRGVDEQFF. The CDR3 DNA follows: TGTGCCATCAGCCCAGGGCGGGGGGTAGATGAGCAGTTCTTC. The chain uses TRBV10-3 and TRBJ2-1; 8 bases are shared with TRBD2. This CDR3 spans 14 amino acids. Germline V gene sequence: CDR1 ENHRY, CDR2 SYGVKD. J was trimmed by 8 bases and V by 6 bases; bases with no gene match: 9.

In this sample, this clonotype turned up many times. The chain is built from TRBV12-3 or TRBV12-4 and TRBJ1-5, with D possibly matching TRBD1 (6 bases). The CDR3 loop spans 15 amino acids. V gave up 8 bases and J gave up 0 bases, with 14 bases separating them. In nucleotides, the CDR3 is TGTGCCAGCCAGAGACGGGACAATAGCAATCAGCCCCAGCATTTT. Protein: CASQRRDNSNQPQHF.

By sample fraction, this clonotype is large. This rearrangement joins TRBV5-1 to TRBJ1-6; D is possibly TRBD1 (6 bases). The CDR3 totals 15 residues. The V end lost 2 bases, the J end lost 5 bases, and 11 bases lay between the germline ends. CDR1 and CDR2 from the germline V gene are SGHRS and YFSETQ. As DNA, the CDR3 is TGCGCCAGCAGCTTAGGTCCAGGGGATAATTCACCCCTCCACTTT. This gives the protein CASSLGPGDNSPLHF. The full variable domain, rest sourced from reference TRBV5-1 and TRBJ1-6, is KAGVTQTPRYLIKTRGQQVTLSCSPISGHRSVSWYQQTPGQGLQFLFEYFSETQRNKGNFPGRFSGRQFSNSRSEMNVSTLELGDSALYLCASSLGPGDNSPLHFGNGTRLTVT.

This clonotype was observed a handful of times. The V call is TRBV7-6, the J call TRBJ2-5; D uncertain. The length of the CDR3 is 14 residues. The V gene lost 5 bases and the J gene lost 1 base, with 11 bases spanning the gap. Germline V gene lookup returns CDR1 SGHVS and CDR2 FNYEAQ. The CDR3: CASSPTYPQETQYF. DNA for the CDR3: TGTGCCAGCAGCCCCACCTACCCCCAAGAGACCCAGTACTTC.

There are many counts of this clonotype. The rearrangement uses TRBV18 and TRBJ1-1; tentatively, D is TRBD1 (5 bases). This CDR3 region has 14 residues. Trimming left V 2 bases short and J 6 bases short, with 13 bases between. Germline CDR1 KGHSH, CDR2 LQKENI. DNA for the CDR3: TGTGCCAGCTCACCAATAGGCGTAGGGGCTGAAGCTTTCTTT. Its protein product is CASSPIGVGAEAFF.

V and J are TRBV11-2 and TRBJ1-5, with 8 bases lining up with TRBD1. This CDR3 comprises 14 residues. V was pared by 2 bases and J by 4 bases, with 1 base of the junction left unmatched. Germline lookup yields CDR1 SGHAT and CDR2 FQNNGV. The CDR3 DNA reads TGTGCCAGCAGCTTACAGGGGGCTAATCAGCCCCAGCATTTT. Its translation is CASSLQGANQPQHF.

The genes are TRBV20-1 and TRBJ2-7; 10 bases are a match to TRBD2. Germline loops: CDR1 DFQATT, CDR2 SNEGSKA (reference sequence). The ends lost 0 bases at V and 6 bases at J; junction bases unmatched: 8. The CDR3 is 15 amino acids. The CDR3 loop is CSARESPSSGGEQYF. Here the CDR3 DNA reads TGCAGTGCTAGAGAGTCCCCGTCTAGCGGGGGCGAGCAGTACTTC.

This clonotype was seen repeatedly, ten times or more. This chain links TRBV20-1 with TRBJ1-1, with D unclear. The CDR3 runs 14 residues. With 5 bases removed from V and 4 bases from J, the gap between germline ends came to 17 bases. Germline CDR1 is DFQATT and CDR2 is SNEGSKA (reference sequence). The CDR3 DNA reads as TGCAGTGCTTTTAGAGGACCCCTGGGCACTGAAGCTTTCTTT. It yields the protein CSAFRGPLGTEAFF.

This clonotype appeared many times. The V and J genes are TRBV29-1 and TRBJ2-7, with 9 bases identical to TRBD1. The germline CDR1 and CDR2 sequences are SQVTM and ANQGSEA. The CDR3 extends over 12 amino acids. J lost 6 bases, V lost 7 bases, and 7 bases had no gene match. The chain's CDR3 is CSGGQGNSEQYF. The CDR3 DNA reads TGCAGCGGTGGACAGGGGAATAGCGAGCAGTACTTC.

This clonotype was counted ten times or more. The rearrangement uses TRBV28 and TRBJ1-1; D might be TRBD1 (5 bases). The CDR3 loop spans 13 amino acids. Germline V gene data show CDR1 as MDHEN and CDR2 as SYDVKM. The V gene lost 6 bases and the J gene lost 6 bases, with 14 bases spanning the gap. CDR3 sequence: CASRGRELSEAFF. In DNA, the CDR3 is TGTGCCAGCAGGGGCAGGGAGCTCTCTGAAGCTTTCTTT.

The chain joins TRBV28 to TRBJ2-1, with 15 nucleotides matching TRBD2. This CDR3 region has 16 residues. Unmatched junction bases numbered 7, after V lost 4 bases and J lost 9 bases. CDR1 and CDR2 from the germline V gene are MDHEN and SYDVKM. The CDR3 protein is CASSSPGLAGGFEQFF. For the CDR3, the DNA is TGTGCCAGCAGTTCACCGGGACTAGCGGGAGGTTTTGAGCAGTTCTTC.

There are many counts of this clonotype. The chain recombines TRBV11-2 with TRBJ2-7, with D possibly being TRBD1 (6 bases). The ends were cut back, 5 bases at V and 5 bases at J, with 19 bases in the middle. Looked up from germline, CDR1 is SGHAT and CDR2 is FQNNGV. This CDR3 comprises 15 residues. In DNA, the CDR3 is TGTGCCAGCAGCCATCCGACAGGCGCTAGGAACGAGCAGTACTTC. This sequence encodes CASSHPTGARNEQYF.

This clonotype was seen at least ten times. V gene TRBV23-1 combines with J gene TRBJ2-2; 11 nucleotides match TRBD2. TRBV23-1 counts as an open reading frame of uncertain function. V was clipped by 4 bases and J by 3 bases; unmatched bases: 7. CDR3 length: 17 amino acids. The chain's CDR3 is CASSPLWGLADTGELFF. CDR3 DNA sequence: TGCGCCAGCAGTCCTCTGTGGGGACTAGCGGACACCGGGGAGCTGTTTTTT.

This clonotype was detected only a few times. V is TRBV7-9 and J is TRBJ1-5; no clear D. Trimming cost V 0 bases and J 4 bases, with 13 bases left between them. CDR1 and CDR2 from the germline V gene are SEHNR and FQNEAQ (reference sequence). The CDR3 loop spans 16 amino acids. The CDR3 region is CASSLARGIRNQPQHF. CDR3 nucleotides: TGTGCCAGCAGCTTAGCGAGAGGGATAAGGAATCAGCCCCAGCATTTT.